The 26 T cell receptor beta chains given below trace back to one sample, sequenced in a study of T cell repertoires in cytomegalovirus infection. MiXCR, applied by TCRdb to the reads, yields one record per CDR3 protein. The data contain 200,000 to 250,000 distinct CDR3 sequences, approximately 22% of them singletons. The sequencing input was CD8+ T cells from PBMCs. These receptors all stem from a human donor in good health (CMV status not recorded). Some clones in this sample may be carry-over from other donors' samples.

This clonotype was seen more than once but under ten times. The chain couples TRBV27 to TRBJ2-2; D unclear. The germline V gene has CDR1 MNHEY and CDR2 SMNVEV (reference sequence). The CDR3 loop spans 13 amino acids. Trimming cost V 7 bases and J 5 bases, with 11 bases left between them. This CDR3 reads CASNMGRTGELFF. The CDR3, as DNA: TGTGCCAGCAACATGGGAAGGACCGGGGAGCTGTTTTTT.

This clonotype was found a few times. The rearrangement joins TRBV6-2 or TRBV6-3 to TRBJ2-5, with a tentative D call TRBD1 (5 bases). The CDR3 covers 14 residues. The germline V gene has CDR1 MNHEY and CDR2 SVGEGT. V lost 4 bases to trimming and J lost 1 base, with 10 bases between them. The CDR3 loop reads CASSFDSFQETQYF. The CDR3 coding sequence is TGTGCCAGCAGTTTCGACAGCTTCCAAGAGACCCAGTACTTC.

This clonotype was detected ten times or more. This rearrangement joins TRBV7-6 to TRBJ1-1, with 10 bases aligning to TRBD1. Trimming removed 5 bases from V and 1 base from J; junction bases left unmatched: 7. This CDR3 is 16 amino acids long. CDR1 SGHVS and CDR2 FNYEAQ come from the germline V gene. CDR3 sequence: CASSHSGTGANTEAFF. As DNA, the CDR3 is TGTGCCAGCAGCCACTCCGGGACAGGGGCGAACACTGAAGCTTTCTTT.

This clonotype was counted a few times. The chain links TRBV29-1 to TRBJ1-2; no clear D. V was trimmed by 1 base and J by 8 bases, leaving 11 bases between them. This CDR3 spans 12 amino acids. Per germline, CDR1 SQVTM and CDR2 ANQGSEA. CDR3 sequence reads: CSVEGNAGGYTF. In DNA, the CDR3 is TGCAGCGTTGAAGGGAATGCGGGGGGCTACACCTTC.

This chain joins TRBV6-6 and TRBJ2-3, with 7 bases identical to TRBD2. J was trimmed by 3 bases and V by 4 bases; bases with no gene match: 7. The CDR3 totals 15 residues. CDR1 MNHNY and CDR2 SVGAGI come from the germline V gene (reference sequence). The CDR3 sequence is CASSSTGGRTDTQYF. The CDR3 nucleotides read TGTGCCAGCAGTTCCACGGGCGGGAGAACAGATACGCAGTATTTT.

In its sample, this clonotype was seen many times. V usage is TRBV29-1 and J usage is TRBJ2-7; D possibly corresponds to TRBD1 (6 bases). This CDR3 spans 11 amino acids. Trimming pared 5 bases from V and 6 bases from J, leaving 11 bases between. The V gene's germline CDR1 is SQVTM and CDR2 ANQGSEA. The CDR3 region is CSVPGTSEQYF. DNA of the CDR3: TGCAGCGTTCCAGGGACAAGCGAGCAGTACTTC.

This clonotype was picked up a small number of times. The J gene is TRBJ1-1, the V gene TRBV14; no definite D call. The CDR3 has 11 amino acids. Trimming stripped 1 base from V and 11 bases from J, with 8 bases between. CDR1 and CDR2 from the germline V gene are SGHDN and FVKESK. The DNA of the CDR3 is TGTGCCAGCAGCCAAGGGGTCTACGCTTTCTTT. Amino acids: CASSQGVYAFF.

CDR3 sequence reads: CASSLGRVMNTEAFF. CDR3 coding DNA: TGTGCCAGCAGTTTAGGGCGGGTGATGAACACTGAAGCTTTCTTT. This chain joins TRBV28 and TRBJ1-1, with D unclear. V was clipped by 2 bases and J by 0 bases, with 10 bases between them. CDR3 length equals 15 residues. Germline V gives CDR1 MDHEN, CDR2 SYDVKM.

The rearrangement links TRBV20-1 to TRBJ1-4; a possible D gene is TRBD1 (5 bases). There are 12 residues in the CDR3. Germline V gene sequence: CDR1 DFQATT, CDR2 SNEGSKA (reference sequence). The V gene lost 0 bases and the J gene lost 12 bases, with 11 bases spanning the gap. Here the CDR3 DNA reads TGCAGTGCTAGAGATCAGGGCGTAGAACTGTTTTTT. Translating it yields CSARDQGVELFF.

V is TRBV7-2 and J is TRBJ2-7, with TRBD2 identical over 15 bases. The CDR3 is made up of 16 amino acids. Looked up from germline, CDR1 is SGHTA and CDR2 is FQGNSA. V lost 5 bases, J lost 4 bases, and 6 bases stayed unmatched. Here the CDR3 reads CASSPGLAGGLYEQYF. In DNA form, the CDR3 reads TGTGCCAGCAGCCCAGGACTAGCGGGGGGGCTGTACGAGCAGTACTTC. Complete variable domain (other parts from reference TRBV7-2 and TRBJ2-7): GAGVSQSPSNKVTEKGKDVELRCDPISGHTALYWYRQSLGQGLEFLIYFQGNSAPDKSGLPSDRFSAERTGGSVSTLTIQRTQQEDSAVYLCASSPGLAGGLYEQYFGPGTRLTVT.

The gene calls are TRBV6-5 and TRBJ1-1; D is perhaps TRBD1 (5 bases). The V gene lost 7 bases and the J gene lost 7 bases, with 16 bases spanning the gap. Germline V CDR1 and CDR2: MNHEY, SVGAGI. The CDR3 consists of 13 residues. CDR3 protein: CASTLTVGGEAFF. The CDR3, as DNA: TGTGCCAGCACCCTAACAGTCGGGGGTGAAGCTTTCTTT.

V gene TRBV19 combines with J gene TRBJ1-5; D is unresolved. The CDR3 has 12 residues. V was pared by 5 bases and J by 3 bases, with 5 bases between. Germline CDR1 reads LNHDA; CDR2 reads SQIVND (reference sequence). DNA for the CDR3: TGTGCCAGTAGTGTCTCCAATCAGCCCCAGCATTTT. It translates to CASSVSNQPQHF.

The chain carries TRBV12-3 or TRBV12-4 and TRBJ1-1; D not certain. V lost 6 bases and J lost 5, with 7 bases in between. This CDR3 spans 11 amino acids. The CDR3 nucleotides are TGTGCCAGCAGCCCCGCGACTGAAGCTTTCTTT. Residues: CASSPATEAFF.

This clonotype was detected a few times. The chain carries TRBV9 and TRBJ2-5; 11 bases map to TRBD2. The CDR3 is 15 residues long. Germline values: CDR1 SGDLS, CDR2 YYNGEE. J was trimmed by 2 bases and V by 6 bases; bases with no gene match: 6. CDR3 nucleotide sequence: TGTGCCAGCACACTAGCGGGGGATCCACAAGAGACCCAGTACTTC. Protein product: CASTLAGDPQETQYF.

This clonotype turned up a few times. The chain recombines TRBV7-2 with TRBJ1-6; no reliable D call. Trimming stripped 5 bases from V and 0 bases from J, with 14 bases between. Germline-derived CDR1 and CDR2 are SGHTA and FQGNSA. The CDR3 length is 17 residues. The CDR3 DNA follows: TGTGCCAGCAGCCGAGGACGGCCGAGCTCCTATAATTCACCCCTCCACTTT. Translating it yields CASSRGRPSSYNSPLHF.

The table lists this clonotype with many counts. V is TRBV7-2 and J is TRBJ2-2; D is undetermined. CDR3 length: 15 amino acids. CDR1 SGHTA and CDR2 FQGNSA come from the germline V gene. V was clipped by 1 base and J by 4 bases, with 10 bases between them. DNA of the CDR3: TGTGCCAGCAGCTTAGAGAATTATCCCACCGGGGAGCTGTTTTTT. Translation: CASSLENYPTGELFF.

This rearrangement joins TRBV29-1 to TRBJ1-5; unclear D gene. V was shortened by 5 bases and J by 2 bases, with 7 bases between the two germline ends. Germline loops: CDR1 SQVTM, CDR2 ANQGSEA. This CDR3 is 12 amino acids long. CDR3: CSVREGNQPQHF. The CDR3, as DNA: TGCAGCGTTCGGGAGGGCAATCAGCCCCAGCATTTT.

A remark on this clonotype: A read error may be the cause here, since a much bigger clone is one base away. This chain uses TRBV27 with TRBJ2-1; D is perhaps TRBD1 or TRBD2 (5 bases each). Germline V gives CDR1 MNHEY, CDR2 SMNVEV (reference sequence). The CDR3 is 17 residues long. DNA of the CDR3: TGTGCCTGCAGTTTTCACCCGGGGCAGGGATGGAACAATGAGCAGTTCTTC. This codes for CACSFHPGQGWNNEQFF.

This clonotype was detected ten times or more. The chain couples TRBV5-1 to TRBJ1-1; a possible D gene is TRBD1 (5 bases). The CDR3 length is 12 residues. The germline CDR1 and CDR2 sequences are SGHRS and YFSETQ. Trimming removed 3 bases at V and 8 bases at J, with 11 bases between. The CDR3 DNA follows: TGCGCCAGCAGCTCCGGGGCACCCGAAGCTTTCTTT. Amino acid sequence: CASSSGAPEAFF.

A single count supports this clonotype. V and J are TRBV12-3 or TRBV12-4 and TRBJ1-1; D unclear. The V end lost 1 base, the J end lost 3 bases, and 6 bases lay between the germline ends. The CDR3 is made up of 13 amino acids. The CDR3 region is CASSLEAYTEAFF. As DNA, the CDR3 is TGTGCCAGCAGTTTAGAAGCGTACACTGAAGCTTTCTTT.

This clonotype was recorded a few times. The chain combines TRBV2 with TRBJ2-7; TRBD1 matches 9 bases. J gave up 5 bases and V 8 bases, and 13 bases lay outside the gene matches. The CDR3 consists of 15 residues. The germline V gene has CDR1 SNHLY and CDR2 FYNNEI. The CDR3 DNA follows: TGTGCCAGCCTCAACCCGGGACAGGGTTTCAACGAGCAGTACTTC. Its translation is CASLNPGQGFNEQYF.

This clonotype was observed at least ten times. The CDR3 protein is CASSFGATNEKLFF. CDR3 nucleotide sequence: TGTGCCAGCAGCTTTGGGGCAACTAATGAAAAACTGTTTTTT. The V and J genes are TRBV7-8 and TRBJ1-4, with D unresolved. The CDR3 is 14 amino acids. The V end lost 3 bases, the J end lost 0 bases, and 5 bases lay between the germline ends. Germline values: CDR1 SGHVS, CDR2 FQNEAQ.

The genes are TRBV29-1 and TRBJ1-1, with D perhaps TRBD1 (5 bases). Germline V lookup: CDR1 SQVTM, CDR2 ANQGSEA. The CDR3 covers 13 residues. Deletions cut 1 base from V and 4 bases from J, with 10 bases between. CDR3: CSVEVGRSTEAFF. DNA for the CDR3: TGCAGCGTTGAAGTGGGACGGAGCACTGAAGCTTTCTTT.

This clonotype was seen only a few times. The chain combines TRBV9 with TRBJ2-1, with 11 positions matching TRBD2. Germline CDR1 SGDLS, CDR2 YYNGEE. V trimming: 3 bases; J trimming: 10 bases; junction bases outside the gene matches: 12. The CDR3 contains 16 residues. CDR3 coding DNA: TGTGCCAGCAGCGCGGATAGCGGGGGGGCCTCGGTCGAGCAGTTCTTC. Residues: CASSADSGGASVEQFF.

The chain recombines TRBV7-9 with TRBJ2-2; TRBD1 might be the D (5 bases). The CDR3 contains 16 residues. V was trimmed by 1 base and J by 0 bases, leaving 9 bases between them. Germline V gene lookup returns CDR1 SEHNR and CDR2 FQNEAQ (reference sequence). This CDR3 reads CASSLVGQTNTGELFF. The CDR3 nucleotides are TGTGCCAGCAGCTTAGTGGGGCAGACGAACACCGGGGAGCTGTTTTTT.

This clonotype has just a few counts. The chain recombines TRBV7-3 with TRBJ2-7; D not certain. Germline V CDR1 and CDR2: SGHTA, FQGTGA. V was shortened by 5 bases and J by 2 bases, with 10 bases between the two germline ends. CDR3 size: 13 residues. The CDR3 nucleotides are TGTGCCAGCAGCCCTAGGCCCCCCTACGAGCAGTACTTC. This sequence encodes CASSPRPPYEQYF.